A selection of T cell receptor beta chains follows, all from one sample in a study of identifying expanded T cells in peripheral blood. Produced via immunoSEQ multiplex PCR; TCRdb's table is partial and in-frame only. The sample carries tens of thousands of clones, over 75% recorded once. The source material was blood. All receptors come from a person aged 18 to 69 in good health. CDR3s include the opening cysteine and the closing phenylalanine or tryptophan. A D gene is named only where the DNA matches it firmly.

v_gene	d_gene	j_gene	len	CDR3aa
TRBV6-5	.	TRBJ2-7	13	CASSDPVAYEQYF
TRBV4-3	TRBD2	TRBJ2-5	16	CASSQDLAGGQETQYF
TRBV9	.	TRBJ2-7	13	CASSTGGFYEQYF
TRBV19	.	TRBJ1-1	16	CASRGRDQAKNTEAFF
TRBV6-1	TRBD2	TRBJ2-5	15	CASSGLAGGPETQYF
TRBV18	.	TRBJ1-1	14	CASSPEAGNTEAFF
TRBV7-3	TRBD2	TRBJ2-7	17	CASSPLGGLAGDYEQYF
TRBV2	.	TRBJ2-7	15	CASSDSSTYTYEQYF
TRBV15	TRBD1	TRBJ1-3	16	CATSREDRSSGNTIYF
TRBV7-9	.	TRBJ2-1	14	CASTPPSTYNEQFF
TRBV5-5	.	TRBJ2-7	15	CASSLVVGTDYEQYF
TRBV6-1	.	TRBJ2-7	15	CASRGGGGSGYEQYF
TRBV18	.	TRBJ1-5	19	CASSLGETGGPGGNQPQHF
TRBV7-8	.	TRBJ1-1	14	CASSLALGGTEAFF
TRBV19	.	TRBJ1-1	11	CASSRDHEAFF
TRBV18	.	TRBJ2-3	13	CASSPGVTDTQYF
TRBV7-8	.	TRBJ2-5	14	CASREGAIGETQYF
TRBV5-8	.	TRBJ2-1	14	CASSSGLLLDEQFF
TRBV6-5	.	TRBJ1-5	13	CASKGHSNQPQHF
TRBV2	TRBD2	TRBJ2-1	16	CASSSSGRADYNEQFF
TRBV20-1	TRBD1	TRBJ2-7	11	CSADRGHEQYF
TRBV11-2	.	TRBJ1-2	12	CASSLVPLGYTF
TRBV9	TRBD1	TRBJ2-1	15	CASSVLGQGWDEQFF
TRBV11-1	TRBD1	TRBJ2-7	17	CASSLTGRQGFPYEQYF
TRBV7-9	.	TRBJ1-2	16	CASSSSFGRGSYGYTF
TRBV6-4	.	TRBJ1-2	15	CASSDSGEGLDGYTF
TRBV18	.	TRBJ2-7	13	CASSREQGGEQYF
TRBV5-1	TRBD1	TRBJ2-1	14	CASSWGQGYHEQFF
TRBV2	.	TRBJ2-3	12	CASSEYPDTQYF
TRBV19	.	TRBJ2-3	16	CASRRGSGVSTDTQYF
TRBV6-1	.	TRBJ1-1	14	CASSEVIRGTEAFF
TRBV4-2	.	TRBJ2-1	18	CASSQDLGVEGPYNEQFF
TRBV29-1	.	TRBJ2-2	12	CSAVRENRELFF
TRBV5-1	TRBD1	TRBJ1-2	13	CASRVAGGRGYTF
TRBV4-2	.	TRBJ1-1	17	CASSQDAWGATNTEAFF
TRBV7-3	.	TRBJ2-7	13	CASSLMGGTGLSF
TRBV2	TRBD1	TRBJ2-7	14	CASRSGTEYREQYF
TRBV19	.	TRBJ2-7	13	CASSFQGNYEQYF
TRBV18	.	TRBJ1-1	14	CASSQGRANTEAFF
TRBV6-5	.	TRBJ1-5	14	CASSNRVGNQPQHF